The 28 T cell receptor beta chains reported below all come from one sample, sequenced in a study of T-cell memory formation after mild COVID-19. TCRdb recomputed calls from the 5' RACE reads with MiXCR, one row per CDR3 protein. The sample has more than 250,000 distinct CDR3 sequences, approximately 15% seen once. The sample consisted of PBMCs or a T cell subset sorted from them (not recorded which). The receptors originated from a young man who had mild COVID-19 (a few samples of this study predate the infection). Cell type and time point are not known.

The CDR3 spells CASSTGWVEAFF. DNA of the CDR3: TGTGCCAGTAGTACTGGATGGGTTGAAGCTTTCTTT. V and J are TRBV19 and TRBJ1-1; D gene ambiguous. Germline values: CDR1 LNHDA, CDR2 SQIVND (reference sequence). The CDR3 is 12 residues long. V lost 4 bases to trimming and J lost 7 bases, with 10 bases between them.

V gene TRBV6-5 combines with J gene TRBJ2-6; the match to TRBD2 covers 12 bases. CDR1 is MNHEY and CDR2 is SVGAGI in the germline V gene. The CDR3 extends over 19 amino acids. J gave up 0 bases and V 1 base, and 4 bases lay outside the gene matches. The CDR3 here is CASSYLLAGGNSGANVLTF. The CDR3 DNA reads TGTGCCAGCAGTTACTTACTAGCGGGGGGCAACTCTGGGGCCAACGTCCTGACTTTC.

The chain joins TRBV5-1 to TRBJ2-1, with 7 bases lining up with TRBD1. The trim removed 5 bases at V and 8 bases at J, leaving 10 bases unmatched. The germline V gene has CDR1 SGHRS and CDR2 YFSETQ. This CDR3 has 14 amino acids. The CDR3, as DNA: TGCGCCAGCAGATTAGGGACAGTGGGCGATGAGCAGTTCTTC. Protein product: CASRLGTVGDEQFF.

This clonotype was counted a few times. J is TRBJ2-2 and V is TRBV7-9; TRBD1 aligns across 7 bases. The CDR3 runs to 16 residues. The ends lost 6 bases at V and 4 bases at J; junction bases unmatched: 11. From germline, CDR1 is SEHNR and CDR2 FQNEAQ (reference sequence). The CDR3 DNA reads as TGTGCCAGCAGTTCCATCTGGGACAGCACCACCGGGGAGCTGTTTTTT. Translating gives CASSSIWDSTTGELFF.

This clonotype has only a few counts. A read error may produce the germline difference seen at one junction end. CDR3 residues: CASSAAGTSRGQYF. The CDR3 DNA sequence: TGTGCTAGCAGCGCAGCGGGGACATCAAGGGGCCAGTACTTC. The chain employs TRBV7-7 and TRBJ2-5; TRBD2 is a possible D gene (7 bases). CDR3 length equals 14 residues. Per the germline V gene, CDR1 is SSHAT and CDR2 is FNYEAQ (reference sequence).

This clonotype was seen only a few times. This chain links TRBV12-3 or TRBV12-4 with TRBJ1-6; the match to TRBD1 covers 7 bases. J was trimmed by 9 bases and V by 5 bases; bases with no gene match: 10. This CDR3 has 15 residues. In nucleotides, the CDR3 is TGTGCCAGCAGTCTAAGACAGGGCTGGGGTTCACCCCTCCACTTT. This gives the protein CASSLRQGWGSPLHF.

The gene calls are TRBV5-4 and TRBJ2-4, with D possibly TRBD2 on 7 matching bases. Deletions cut 3 bases from V and 3 bases from J, with 13 bases between. Germline V gene sequence: CDR1 SGHNT, CDR2 YYREEE (reference sequence). The CDR3 spans 15 residues. CDR3 DNA sequence: TGTGCCAGCAGCTGGGGGGGGCCGTTCAAAAACATTCAGTACTTC. As protein: CASSWGGPFKNIQYF.

The chain has TRBV29-1 and TRBJ1-2; D not resolved. Deletions cut 5 bases from V and 3 bases from J, with 7 bases between. The CDR3 has 11 amino acids. Looked up from germline, CDR1 is SQVTM and CDR2 is ANQGSEA. The CDR3 reads CSVLRDYGYTF. CDR3 coding DNA: TGCAGCGTTCTCCGGGACTATGGCTACACCTTC.

V gene TRBV4-3 combines with J gene TRBJ2-2; 9 bases align to TRBD2. The CDR3 covers 17 residues. The germline V gene has CDR1 LGHNA and CDR2 YSLEER. V lost 0 bases and J lost 5; bases outside the gene matches: 7. CDR3: CASSQDPRAGGTGELFF. Here the CDR3 DNA reads TGCGCCAGCAGCCAAGATCCGCGAGCGGGGGGAACCGGGGAGCTGTTTTTT.

The chain couples TRBV20-1 to TRBJ2-7; maybe TRBD1 (6 bases). The germline CDR1 and CDR2 sequences are DFQATT and SNEGSKA (reference sequence). The ends were cut back, 2 bases at V and 5 bases at J, with 16 bases in the middle. The CDR3 consists of 14 residues. The CDR3: CSARPTGTTHEQYF. The CDR3 DNA follows: TGCAGTGCTAGACCGACCGGGACAACCCACGAGCAGTACTTC.

This chain uses TRBV5-1 with TRBJ2-3; the match to TRBD1 covers 9 bases. CDR1 is SGHRS, CDR2 YFSETQ, per germline. The CDR3 sequence is 17 residues long. Germline trimming cut 0 bases from V and 0 bases from J; bases unmatched to any gene: 5. The CDR3 reads CASSLGGQGDSTDTQYF. For the CDR3, the DNA is TGCGCCAGCAGCTTGGGGGGACAGGGCGATAGCACAGATACGCAGTATTTT.

This clonotype was seen more than once but under ten times. The chain is built from TRBV29-1 and TRBJ1-1; TRBD1 matches at 7 bases. Trimming took 7 bases from V and 0 from J; bases not matched to a gene: 5. This CDR3 is built from 13 residues. Germline lookup yields CDR1 SQVTM and CDR2 ANQGSEA. The CDR3, as DNA: TGCAGCGCTAACAGGGGAATGAACACTGAAGCTTTCTTT. It translates to CSANRGMNTEAFF.

This clonotype showed up just a few times. The V and J genes are TRBV20-1 and TRBJ2-1, with D possibly being TRBD1 or TRBD2 (6 bases each). This CDR3 contains 13 residues. V shed 3 bases and J shed 7 bases, with 13 bases lying between them. Per the germline V gene, CDR1 is DFQATT and CDR2 is SNEGSKA (reference sequence). The CDR3 nucleotides are TGCAGTGCTAGCGGGGGCTGGGGGAATGAGCAGTTCTTC. Translation gives CSASGGWGNEQFF.

This clonotype has ten or more counts. The chain has TRBV6-5 and TRBJ1-1; no clear D gene. Trimming left V 6 bases short and J 1 base short, with 6 bases between. CDR3 length equals 12 residues. Germline V gene sequence: CDR1 MNHEY, CDR2 SVGAGI. In DNA form, the CDR3 reads TGTGCCAGCAGGGACTGGAACACTGAAGCTTTCTTT. Amino acids: CASRDWNTEAFF.

This clonotype was picked up a small number of times. The rearrangement links TRBV5-1 to TRBJ1-1; D is unclear. The germline V gene encodes CDR1 SGHRS and CDR2 YFSETQ. The V end was cut by 5 bases, the J end by 2 bases, with 7 bases between. This CDR3 has 12 amino acids. The CDR3, as DNA: TGCGCCAGCAGGGTTTCCAACACTGAAGCTTTCTTT. Residues: CASRVSNTEAFF.

V gene TRBV20-1 combines with J gene TRBJ2-7; D is possibly TRBD2 (5 bases). Deletions cut 1 base from V and 3 bases from J, with 10 bases between. This CDR3 has 13 amino acids. Per germline, CDR1 DFQATT and CDR2 SNEGSKA (reference sequence). The CDR3, as DNA: TGCAGTGCTAGAGTTCTTGGGAGCTACGAGCAGTACGTC. Translating it yields CSARVLGSYEQYV.

This rearrangement joins TRBV4-2 to TRBJ2-5; D is ambiguous. Between the trimmed V and J ends, which lost 0 bases and 2 bases, there was a span of 10 bases. CDR3 length equals 15 residues. The V gene's germline CDR1 is LGHNA and CDR2 YNFKEQ. This CDR3 is CASSQDLNSQETQYF. The CDR3 DNA reads TGTGCCAGCAGCCAAGATCTAAACTCGCAAGAGACCCAGTACTTC.

This clonotype has at least ten counts. The J gene is TRBJ2-3, the V gene TRBV5-1, with D unresolved. Deletions cut 0 bases from V and 2 bases from J, with 13 bases between. Germline V lookup: CDR1 SGHRS, CDR2 YFSETQ. CDR3 length: 16 amino acids. The CDR3 region has the DNA TGCGCCAGCAGCTTGGCCATACAGACCTCCACAGATACGCAGTATTTT. It codes for CASSLAIQTSTDTQYF.

This clonotype occurred a few times. The chain joins TRBV12-3 or TRBV12-4 to TRBJ2-1; D not resolved. The CDR3 loop spans 15 amino acids. Trimming took 2 bases from V and 4 from J, leaving 12 bases between them. The CDR3 loop is CASSLRPLLYNEQFF. The CDR3 bases are TGTGCCAGCAGTTTAAGGCCCCTCTTATACAATGAGCAGTTCTTC.

The V and J genes are TRBV5-6 and TRBJ1-2, with D maybe TRBD1 (5 bases). Trimming left V 4 bases short and J 12 bases short, with 16 bases between. The CDR3 has 12 residues. Germline-derived CDR1 and CDR2 are SGHDT and YYEEEE. As DNA, the CDR3 is TGTGCCAGCAGCCCGGGTCCGGGGGACGACACCTTC. It translates to CASSPGPGDDTF. Together with reference TRBV5-6 and TRBJ1-2, the CDR3 gives the full variable domain: DAGVTQSPTHLIKTRGQQVTLRCSPKSGHDTVSWYQQALGQGPQFIFQYYEEEERQRGNFPDRFSGHQFPNYSSELNVNALLLGDSALYLCASSPGPGDDTFGSGTRLTVV.

In its sample, this clonotype was seen a few times. The chain couples TRBV6-6 to TRBJ1-1; 7 bases are a match to TRBD1. The CDR3 totals 16 residues. Germline V gene data show CDR1 as MNHNY and CDR2 as SVGAGI (reference sequence). Trimming at V came to 2 bases and at J to 1 base, leaving 7 bases not matched to a gene. The CDR3, as DNA: TGTGCCAGCAGTTACCCACGACAGGGAGAGAACACTGAAGCTTTCTTT. The encoded protein is CASSYPRQGENTEAFF.

V and J are TRBV12-3 or TRBV12-4 and TRBJ1-2, with a weak D call TRBD1 (6 bases). CDR3 length equals 14 residues. V lost 5 bases and J lost 8, with 18 bases in between. The CDR3: CASSSRGPIQGYTF. In DNA form, the CDR3 reads TGTGCCAGCAGTAGCAGGGGCCCCATTCAGGGCTACACCTTC.

The chain joins TRBV4-3 to TRBJ1-3; D remains ambiguous. Trimming took off 2 bases at V and 2 bases at J, with 7 bases between the two ends. The CDR3 has 14 residues. CDR1 and CDR2 from the germline V gene are LGHNA and YSLEER. CDR3 sequence (DNA): TGCGCCAGCAGCCAAAGGGAGGCTGGAAACACCATATATTTT. Protein sequence: CASSQREAGNTIYF.

In this sample, this clonotype turned up many times. The chain uses TRBV7-8 and TRBJ2-1, with D unresolved. The CDR3 covers 15 residues. The germline gives CDR1 SGHVS, CDR2 FQNEAQ. V was shortened by 3 bases and J by 0 bases, with 9 bases between the two germline ends. The CDR3: CASSLGQASYNEQFF. The CDR3 nucleotides read TGTGCCAGCAGCTTGGGTCAGGCCTCCTACAATGAGCAGTTCTTC.

This clonotype was seen more than once but under ten times. V is TRBV4-3 and J is TRBJ2-1; 8 nucleotides agree with TRBD2. Germline-derived CDR1 and CDR2 are LGHNA and YSLEER. This CDR3 region has 16 residues. The J segment lost 2 bases and the V segment lost 0 bases, leaving 3 bases of the junction unmatched. The DNA for the CDR3 is TGCGCCAGCAGCCAAGACCAGCGGGGGACCTACAATGAGCAGTTCTTC. Amino acid sequence: CASSQDQRGTYNEQFF.

The chain couples TRBV5-1 to TRBJ1-2; a weak D match, TRBD1 (5 bases). CDR3 length: 14 amino acids. Looked up from germline, CDR1 is SGHRS and CDR2 is YFSETQ. Trimming took 4 bases from V and 6 from J, leaving 16 bases between them. The CDR3 is CASSHYSGPDGYTF. The CDR3 DNA sequence: TGCGCCAGCAGCCACTACTCAGGGCCCGATGGCTACACCTTC.

The chain has TRBV27 and TRBJ1-1; tentative D call: TRBD1 (5 bases). The CDR3 has 15 residues. Per germline, CDR1 MNHEY and CDR2 SMNVEV (reference sequence). V gave up 2 bases and J gave up 0 bases, with 10 bases separating them. CDR3 DNA: TGTGCCAGCAGTTTAGGGGCAGGGTTGAACACTGAAGCTTTCTTT. It encodes CASSLGAGLNTEAFF.

The CDR3 coding sequence is TGTGCCAGCAGGTTGACAGGGGGTCACACCGGGGAGCTGTTTTTT. Protein sequence: CASRLTGGHTGELFF. This chain links TRBV7-2 with TRBJ2-2; 9 positions agree with TRBD1. Germline CDR1 reads SGHTA; CDR2 reads FQGNSA. The CDR3 extends over 15 amino acids. The junction had 5 bases not matched to a gene; V was cut back by 6 bases and J by 3 bases.